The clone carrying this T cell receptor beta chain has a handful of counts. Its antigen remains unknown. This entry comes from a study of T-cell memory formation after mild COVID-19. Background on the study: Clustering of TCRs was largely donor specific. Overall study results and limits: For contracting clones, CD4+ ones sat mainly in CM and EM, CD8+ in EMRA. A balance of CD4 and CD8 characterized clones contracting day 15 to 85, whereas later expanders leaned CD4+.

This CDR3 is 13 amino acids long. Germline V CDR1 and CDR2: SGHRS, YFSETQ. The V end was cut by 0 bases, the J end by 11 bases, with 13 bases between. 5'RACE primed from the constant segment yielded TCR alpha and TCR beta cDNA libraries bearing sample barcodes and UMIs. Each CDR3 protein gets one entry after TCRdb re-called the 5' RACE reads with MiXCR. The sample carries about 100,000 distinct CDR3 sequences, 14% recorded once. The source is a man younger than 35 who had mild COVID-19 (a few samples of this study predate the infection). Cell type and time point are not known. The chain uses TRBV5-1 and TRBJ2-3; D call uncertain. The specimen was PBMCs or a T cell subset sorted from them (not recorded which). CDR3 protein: CASSLESAQEQYF. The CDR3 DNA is TGCGCCAGCAGCTTGGAATCAGCCCAGGAGCAGTATTTT. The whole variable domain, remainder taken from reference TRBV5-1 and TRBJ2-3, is KAGVTQTPRYLIKTRGQQVTLSCSPISGHRSVSWYQQTPGQGLQFLFEYFSETQRNKGNFPGRFSGRQFSNSRSEMNVSTLELGDSALYLCASSLESAQEQYFGPGTRLTVL.